This is a list of T cell receptor beta chains from one sample in a study of shared T cell receptors in the human thymus. Measured with immunoSEQ multiplex PCR; TCRdb has only the in-frame clones, and not every one. Among 700,000 or so clones listed, 70% to 90% were seen once. These sequences were also reported in another study, on human thymus T cells.

Sequencing input: thymocytes. These receptors were taken from a girl in the first two years of life with a congenital heart defect. The CDR3 runs from the conserved cysteine through the conserved F or W. D genes are given only for firm matches. The listing skips clone size in some rows; elsewhere it reads once, few, many or a size class.

TRBJ2-1 | NA | TRBV27 | NA | CASSRTTRGFYEQFF | TGTGCCAGCAGTCGGACTACTAGGGGATTCTATGAGCAGTTCTTC
TRBJ1-6 | NA | TRBV4-3 | NA | CASSTRDRRNSPLHF | TGCGCCAGCAGCACGCGTGACAGGAGGAATTCCCCCCTCCACTTT
TRBJ1-1 | TRBD1 | TRBV28 | NA | CASRDRGTEAFF | TGTGCCAGCAGAGACAGGGGCACTGAAGCTTTCTTT
TRBJ1-1 | TRBD1 | TRBV10-3 | few | CAIRPPGQWRTEAFF | TGTGCCATCAGGCCCCCGGGACAGTGGAGGACTGAAGCTTTCTTT
TRBJ1-4 | TRBD1 | TRBV6-5 | NA | CASSHLRGPGEKLFF | TGTGCCAGCAGCCATCTCAGGGGGCCGGGTGAAAAACTGTTTTTT
TRBJ2-5 | NA | TRBV25-1 | few | CASKPGHGPEIQETQYF | TGTGCCAGCAAGCCGGGACACGGCCCCGAAATCCAAGAGACCCAGTACTTC
TRBJ2-5 | TRBD2 | TRBV6-1 | NA | CASSGREPRLAQETQYF | TGTGCCAGCAGTGGACGGGAGCCAAGACTAGCTCAAGAGACCCAGTACTTC
TRBJ2-7 | NA | TRBV14 | NA | CASSQDRPRSEQYF | TGTGCCAGCAGCCAAGATCGGCCTAGAAGCGAGCAGTACTTC
TRBJ1-1 | NA | TRBV19 | NA | CASSPGGGFWSTEAFF | TGTGCCAGTAGTCCAGGAGGAGGGTTCTGGAGCACTGAAGCTTTCTTT
TRBJ1-5 | NA | TRBV5-5 | NA | CASSLAATGCHSNQPQHF | TGTGCCAGCAGCTTGGCTGCGACAGGCTGTCATAGCAATCAGCCCCAGCATTTT
TRBJ2-7 | NA | TRBV9 | NA | CASSPGTEQYF | TGTGCCAGCAGCCCCGGGACTGAGCAGTACTTC
TRBJ2-7 | NA | TRBV5-1 | NA | CASSFAQALEQYF | TGCGCCAGCAGCTTTGCACAGGCTCTCGAGCAGTACTTC
TRBJ1-2 | NA | TRBV18 | NA | CASSPLQGSHGYTF | TGTGCCAGCTCACCACTACAGGGAAGCCATGGCTACACCTTC
TRBJ2-6 | NA | TRBV4-3 | few | CASSQEAGLLRSGANVLTF | TGCGCCAGCAGCCAAGAAGCTGGACTGCTCCGCTCTGGGGCCAACGTCCTGACTTTC
TRBJ1-1 | NA | TRBV6-5 | NA | CATSRDLNTEAFF | TGTGCCACCTCCCGGGACTTGAACACTGAAGCTTTCTTT
TRBJ1-4 | NA | TRBV18 | few | CASSPPFVTGTDEKLFF | TGTGCCAGCTCACCACCGTTCGTTACAGGGACGGATGAAAAACTGTTTTTT
TRBJ2-7 | TRBD1 | TRBV5-8 | NA | CASSLADYRGVPYEQYF | TGTGCCAGCAGCTTGGCGGATTACAGGGGAGTCCCCTACGAGCAGTACTTC
TRBJ2-7 | NA | TRBV19 | NA | CASSMGAQQYF | TGTGCCAGTAGTATGGGGGCTCAGCAGTACTTC
TRBJ2-3 | TRBD2 | TRBV18 | few | CASSPQAGGCTDTQYF | TGTGCCAGCTCACCTCAGGCGGGGGGCTGCACAGATACGCAGTATTTT
TRBJ1-1 | NA | TRBV7-9 | NA | CASSLGIRGNTEAFF | TGTGCCAGCAGCTTAGGGATTAGGGGGAACACTGAAGCTTTCTTT
TRBJ1-2 | TRBD1 | TRBV5-1 | once | CASSSGQIDFNYGYTF | TGCGCCAGCAGCTCGGGACAGATAGACTTTAACTATGGCTACACCTTC
TRBJ1-6 | NA | TRBV27 | NA | CASSLRGAQGFPNSPLHF | TGTGCCAGCAGTTTAAGAGGAGCGCAGGGGTTCCCAAATTCACCCCTCCACTTT
TRBJ2-7 | TRBD1 | TRBV7-9 | NA | CASSLNRDRGDEQYF | TGTGCCAGCAGCTTAAACCGGGACAGGGGCGACGAGCAGTACTTC
TRBJ2-7 | NA | TRBV5-8 | NA | CASRQATYEQYF | TGTGCCAGCAGGCAGGCAACCTACGAGCAGTACTTC